This TCR beta chain was documented in a study of blood T cell repertoires in COVID-19. Study-wide context: Material from acute and convalescent COVID-19 was sourced from the United States, Italy and Spain. Sources were T cells, B-cell-depleted T cells, or PBMCs; the material itself was cDNA or gDNA.

Authors' processing steps: Amplification of reference gene primers provided the estimated nucleated cell counts. Some clones are missing from TCRdb's copy, which holds only in-frame ones; the method was immunoSEQ multiplex PCR. For V, J and clone size, that table is used; D and trimming come from the DNA. In the table there are fewer than 60,000 clones, 81% of which are singletons. Patients of the Seattle cohort, enrolled during active infection, were followed longitudinally. Germline CDR1 reads LGHNA; CDR2 reads YNFKEQ. The CDR3 runs 16 residues. Germline trimming cut 0 bases from V and 11 bases from J; bases unmatched to any gene: 12.

This TCR came from a man aged 60 to 69 with COVID-19, enrolled during active disease. The chain recombines TRBV4-2 with TRBJ2-4; 8 bases agree with TRBD1. Sequencing was done on a sample of peripheral blood. In nucleotides, the CDR3 is TGTGCCAGCAGCCAAGATGCAGCGACAGGGGCTTCCCTTCAGTACTTC. It codes for CASSQDAATGASLQYF.